The T cell receptor (beta chain) described here comes from a study of post-analysis software for immune sequencing data. About the study: The disease courses covered relapsing-remitting, secondary progressive and progressive-relapsing multiple sclerosis. Findings of the study overall: Strong co-clustering by F measure was seen for same-batch samples. Controls had significantly higher normalized Chao1 diversity than multiple sclerosis patients. There were roughly five TRBV segments more frequent in patients than controls, and TRBV5-6, TRBV5-1 and TRBV20-1 were among them.

The ends were cut back, 8 bases at V and 2 bases at J, with 9 bases in the middle. Germline lookup yields CDR1 SEHNR and CDR2 FQNEAQ (reference sequence). CDR3 size: 12 residues. TCR beta cDNA libraries included unique molecular identifiers. Once roughly 0.85 to 11 million T cells were used, about 510,000 cDNA molecules resulted. A single record per CDR3 protein comes from TCRdb applying MiXCR to the PCR reads. The table has fewer than 850,000 distinct CDR3 sequences, around 27% seen once. This clonotype was observed a handful of times. Its antigen is unknown. The source of this sequence is a girl between 5 and 17 years old with multiple sclerosis. The chain employs TRBV7-9 and TRBJ2-5; D gene unclear. What was sequenced was blood. As DNA, the CDR3 is TGTGCCAGCGGGCAGAGGCAAGAGACCCAGTACTTC. Its translation: CASGQRQETQYF.